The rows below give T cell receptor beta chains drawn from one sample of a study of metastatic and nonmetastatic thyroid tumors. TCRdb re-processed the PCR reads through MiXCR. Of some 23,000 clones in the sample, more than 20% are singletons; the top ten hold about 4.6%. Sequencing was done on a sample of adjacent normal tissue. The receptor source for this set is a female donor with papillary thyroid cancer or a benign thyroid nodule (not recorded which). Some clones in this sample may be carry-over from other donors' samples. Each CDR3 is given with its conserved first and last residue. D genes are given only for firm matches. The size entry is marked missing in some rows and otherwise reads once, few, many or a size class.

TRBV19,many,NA,CASRRFRRGGGELFF
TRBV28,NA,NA,CASSPPVSYNEQFF
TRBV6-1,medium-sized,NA,CASSWGNTGELFF
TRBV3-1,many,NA,CASSQDEKLFF
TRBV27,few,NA,CASSPVQRTDTQYF
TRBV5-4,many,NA,CASRDGGDSYEQYF
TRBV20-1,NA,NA,CSARRDVSDEQYF
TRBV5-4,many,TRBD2,CASSLAGGSSYEQYF
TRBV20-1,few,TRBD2,CSARVGSGTSYEQYF
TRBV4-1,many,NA,CASSQALGVSGEQYF
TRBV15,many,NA,CATSRDIGPSEAAFF
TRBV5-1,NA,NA,CASSLDSHTEAFF
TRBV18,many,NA,CASSLGGRSAETQYF
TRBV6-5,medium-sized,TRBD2,CASSTSGRARSYNEQFF
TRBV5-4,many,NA,CASRPYRMNTEAFF
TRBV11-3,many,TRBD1,CASSSDRGGYNEQFF
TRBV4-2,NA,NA,CASSQDRSGSYTEAFF
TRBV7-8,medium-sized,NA,CASSLITNSYEQYF
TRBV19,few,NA,CASSITRGNTEAFF
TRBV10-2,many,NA,CASSMERSSTDTQYF
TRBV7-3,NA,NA,CASKFGYTDTQYF
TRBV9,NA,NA,CASSLGRGDAYQETQYF
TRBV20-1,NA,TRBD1,CSAIRQGQSALQF
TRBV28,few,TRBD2,CASTFGVAGGPEGTQYF
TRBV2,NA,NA,CASSDGALVEQYF
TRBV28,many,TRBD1,CASTLARGPQPQHF
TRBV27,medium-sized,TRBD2,CASSLYGGYSSYEQYF
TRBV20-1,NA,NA,CSARDYVVAANEKLFF
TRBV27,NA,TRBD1,CASSSGQANTEAFF
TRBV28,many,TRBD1,CASSPRDRTGELFF
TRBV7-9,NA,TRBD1,CASSPPTGANTEAFF
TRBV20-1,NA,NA,CSASLSPLNSPLHF
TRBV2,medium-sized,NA,CASSTHLGLDSHEQYF
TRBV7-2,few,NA,CASVVGTGELFF
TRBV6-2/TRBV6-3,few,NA,CASSTTLNTEAFF
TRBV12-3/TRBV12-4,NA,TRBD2,CASSPGLAGAGELFF
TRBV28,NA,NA,CASSAGSTLYQPQHF
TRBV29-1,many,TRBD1,CSARDRDASQAFF
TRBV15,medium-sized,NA,CATSRDYGYTF
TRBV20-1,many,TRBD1,CSLGTGAPNYGYTF
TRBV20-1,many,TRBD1,CSARDTPTGGRDQPQHF
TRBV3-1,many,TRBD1,CASSQDRGAFYGYTF
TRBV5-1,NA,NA,CASSSGANTGDLFF
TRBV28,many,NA,CASSPWGRTKETQYF
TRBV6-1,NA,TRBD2,CASSTEAGGPQVF
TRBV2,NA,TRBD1,CASRQDRVGVEAFF
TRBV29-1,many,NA,CSGGEGYGYTF
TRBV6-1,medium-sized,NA,CASTRRVHNTDTQYF
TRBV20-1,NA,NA,CSARGDFFQTTPYEQYF
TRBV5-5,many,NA,CASSLEWVQPQHF
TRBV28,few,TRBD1,CASSSQGCGVPQHF
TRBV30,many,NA,CAWSVLPYEQYF